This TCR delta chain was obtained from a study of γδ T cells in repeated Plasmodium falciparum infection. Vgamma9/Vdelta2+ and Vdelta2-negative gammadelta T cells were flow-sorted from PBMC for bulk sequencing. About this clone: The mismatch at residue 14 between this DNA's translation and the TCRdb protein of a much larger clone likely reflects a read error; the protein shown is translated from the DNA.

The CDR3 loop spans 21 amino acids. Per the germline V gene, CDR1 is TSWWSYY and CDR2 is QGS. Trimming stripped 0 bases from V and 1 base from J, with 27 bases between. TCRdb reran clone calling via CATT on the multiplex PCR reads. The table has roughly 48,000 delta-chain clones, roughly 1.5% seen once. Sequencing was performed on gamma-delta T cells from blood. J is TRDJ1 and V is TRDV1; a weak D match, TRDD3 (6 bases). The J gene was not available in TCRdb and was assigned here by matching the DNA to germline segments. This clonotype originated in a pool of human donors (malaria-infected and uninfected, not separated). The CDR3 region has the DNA TGTGCTCTTGGGGAACTAGTACCTCTGGGGTCCTCCAGTCACTGCACCGATAAACTCATCTTT. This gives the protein CALGELVPLGSSSHCTDKLIF.